This entry features one T cell receptor (beta chain) sequence. This specimen belongs to a study of blood T cell repertoires in COVID-19. Original processing notes: Scientists estimated how many nucleated cells there were by amplifying reference gene primers. Measured with immunoSEQ multiplex PCR; TCRdb has only the in-frame clones, and not every one. The V and J calls and clone size are taken from that table; D and trimming were inferred from the DNA. The profile shows fewer than 200,000 clones, 83% of them singletons. V shed 0 bases and J shed 2 bases, with 12 bases lying between them. The CDR3 is 15 amino acids. CDR1 is SGHNT and CDR2 is YYREEE in the germline V gene (reference sequence).

This chain uses TRBV5-4 with TRBJ2-7; tentatively, D is TRBD1 (5 bases). This receptor was identified in a human donor in a cohort sampled during active COVID-19. The source material was peripheral blood. The CDR3 spells CASSLAVDTAYEQYF. The CDR3, as DNA: TGTGCCAGCAGCTTGGCGGTGGACACCGCCTACGAGCAGTACTTC.